This T cell receptor (beta chain) was identified in a study of cytomegalovirus exposure and HLA in healthy donors. Concerning this clone: Its antigen is currently unknown.

The ends lost 1 base at V and 4 bases at J; junction bases unmatched: 3. Looked up from germline, CDR1 is SGHDN and CDR2 is FVKESK. This CDR3 is 14 amino acids long. PCR primers comprised 60 Vbeta and 13 Jbeta primers. Assay used: immunoSEQ multiplex PCR; TCRdb lists only in-frame clones, some missing. Here the sample table reports about 130,000 clones. Overall study findings and caveats: Accurate HLA-A and HLA-B prediction from TCR beta sequences was reported for most subjects. Later analysis found that TCR beta chains associated with HLA were more clonally expanded than other, equally common chains. In vitro assays verified that three CMV-associated chains recognized CMV antigens specifically. Rare TCR sequences predominated, though certain public TCRs were found in many donors.

The sample taken for sequencing was PBMCs. The chain recombines TRBV14 with TRBJ2-5; 7 bases map to TRBD1. This receptor was obtained from a woman in her forties in good health and CMV-seropositive. The CDR3, as DNA: TGTGCCAGCAGCCAAGGACGACAGGGAGAGACCCAGTACTTC. It specifies CASSQGRQGETQYF. Based on the CDR3 plus reference TRBV14 and TRBJ2-5, the full variable domain is EAGVTQFPSHSVIEKGQTVTLRCDPISGHDNLYWYRRVMGKEIKFLLHFVKESKQDESGMPNNRFLAERTGGTYSTLKVQPAELEDSGVYFCASSQGRQGETQYFGPGTRLLVL.